These 21 T cell receptor beta chains were sequenced from one sample in a study of blood T cell repertoires in COVID-19. Only in-frame clones appear in the TCRdb table, and some are missing; sequencing was by immunoSEQ multiplex PCR. The sample holds around 50,000 clones; more than 80% are singletons and the top ten take just under 6.5%. Sequencing input: peripheral blood. These receptors were collected from a man aged 70 or older with active COVID-19.

The chain is built from TRBV7-9 and TRBJ1-4; 7 nucleotides match TRBD1. The CDR3 is 15 residues long. V was pared by 1 base and J by 5 bases, with 4 bases of the junction left unmatched. Germline CDR1 and CDR2: SEHNR and FQNEAQ (reference sequence). CDR3 nucleotide sequence: TGTGCCAGCAGCTTAGTAGGACAGGAGAATGAAAAACTGTTTTTT. It specifies CASSLVGQENEKLFF.

The rearrangement uses TRBV7-2 and TRBJ1-2; 9 nucleotides line up with TRBD1. CDR1 and CDR2 from the germline V gene are SGHTA and FQGNSA. V shed 2 bases, J shed 7 bases, and the junction held 8 bases outside the gene matches. The length of the CDR3 is 15 residues. The CDR3 DNA reads TGTGCCAGCAGCTTAAAAGGGGGACAGGGATCTGGCTACACCTTC. As protein: CASSLKGGQGSGYTF.

The chain recombines TRBV11-2 with TRBJ2-2, with a weak D call TRBD1 (6 bases). Per germline, CDR1 SGHAT and CDR2 FQNNGV. This CDR3 spans 16 amino acids. Trimming pared 3 bases from V and 0 bases from J, leaving 11 bases between. CDR3 bases: TGTGCCAGCAGCTTCCCCGGGACACCGAACACCGGGGAGCTGTTTTTT. Amino acids: CASSFPGTPNTGELFF. Full variable domain (outside the CDR3, taken from reference TRBV11-2 and TRBJ2-2): EAGVAQSPRYKIIEKRQSVAFWCNPISGHATLYWYQQILGQGPKLLIQFQNNGVVDDSQLPKDRFSAERLKGVDSTLKIQPAKLEDSAVYLCASSFPGTPNTGELFFGEGSRLTVL.

The rearrangement uses TRBV3-1 (or the pseudogene TRBV3-2) and TRBJ2-5, with 8 bases lining up with TRBD2. Germline V gene data show CDR1 as LGHDT and CDR2 as YNNKEL (reference sequence). The CDR3 totals 17 residues. Unmatched junction bases numbered 10, after V lost 0 bases and J lost 4 bases. CDR3 protein: CASSQDGQRGSRETQYF. The DNA of the CDR3 is TGTGCCAGCAGCCAAGATGGACAGCGGGGGAGTCGAGAGACCCAGTACTTC.

This chain uses TRBV10-1 with TRBJ2-7; perhaps TRBD2 as D (6 bases). This CDR3 has 14 amino acids. CDR1 and CDR2 from the germline V gene are WNHNN and SYGVQD (reference sequence). Trimming removed 8 bases at V and 1 base at J, with 15 bases between. The CDR3 region is CASGQGGTSYEQYF. Written as DNA, the CDR3 is TGCGCCAGCGGCCAGGGCGGGACTTCCTACGAGCAGTACTTC.

The genes are TRBV11-2 and TRBJ2-5; a weak D match, TRBD2 (6 bases). CDR1 SGHAT and CDR2 FQNNGV come from the germline V gene. Trimming took 2 bases from V and 5 from J, leaving 12 bases between them. This CDR3 has 14 amino acids. In DNA form, the CDR3 reads TGTGCCAGCAGCTTAAGCCCAGGGAGGGAGACCCAGTACTTC. Translating gives CASSLSPGRETQYF.

The chain joins TRBV3-1 (or the pseudogene TRBV3-2) to TRBJ2-2, with 10 bases lining up with TRBD1. This CDR3 is 15 amino acids long. Trimming cost V 5 bases and J 7 bases; bases outside gene matches: 7. Germline assignment: CDR1 LGHDT and CDR2 YNNKEL (reference sequence). CDR3: CASSFGTGAVGELFF. In DNA form, the CDR3 reads TGTGCCAGCAGCTTTGGGACAGGGGCGGTCGGGGAGCTGTTTTTT.

The J gene is TRBJ1-5, the V gene TRBV6-2 or TRBV6-3; D possibly corresponds to TRBD1 (5 bases). V was pared by 4 bases and J by 2 bases, with 12 bases between. This CDR3 is 15 amino acids long. Germline V gives CDR1 MNHEY, CDR2 SVGEGT. CDR3 sequence (DNA): TGTGCCAGCAGTTCATCGGGGGTTCGCAATCAGCCCCAGCATTTT. Amino acid sequence: CASSSSGVRNQPQHF.

This clone was observed a single time. The rearrangement uses TRBV25-1 and TRBJ1-2; 7 positions match TRBD1. The trim removed 7 bases at V and 6 bases at J, leaving 8 bases unmatched. Germline V CDR1 and CDR2: MGHDK, SYGVNS. There are 13 residues in the CDR3. The CDR3 protein is CASTTSDRHGYTF. The CDR3 DNA follows: TGTGCCAGCACCACTTCGGACAGGCATGGCTACACCTTC.

The genes are TRBV20-1 and TRBJ2-3; D gene unclear. Looked up from germline, CDR1 is DFQATT and CDR2 is SNEGSKA (reference sequence). CDR3 length equals 11 residues. V lost 6 bases and J lost 3, with 7 bases in between. The CDR3 nucleotides read TGCAGTGCCCACCGGACAGATACGCAGTATTTT. Protein product: CSAHRTDTQYF.

The V and J genes are TRBV11-3 and TRBJ2-5, with 10 bases aligning to TRBD2. Losses at the gene ends were 5 bases for V and 2 bases for J; bases not matched to a gene: 11. Germline CDR1 reads SGHNT; CDR2 reads YENEEA. CDR3 length equals 17 residues. CDR3 protein: CASSPAGWTSGQETQYF. The CDR3 bases are TGTGCCAGCAGCCCCGCAGGATGGACTAGCGGTCAAGAGACCCAGTACTTC.

The rearrangement uses TRBV5-1 and TRBJ1-6; TRBD1 agrees at 8 bases. CDR3 length equals 15 residues. In germline, CDR1 is SGHRS, CDR2 YFSETQ. Trimming cost V 1 base and J 9 bases; bases outside gene matches: 6. As DNA, the CDR3 is TGCGCCAGCAGCTTGTCGGGGACAGGTCTTTCACCCCTCCACTTT. This encodes CASSLSGTGLSPLHF.

The rearrangement links TRBV12-3 or TRBV12-4 to TRBJ1-2; weak D call: TRBD1 (5 bases). V lost 6 bases and J lost 7, with 12 bases in between. There are 12 residues in the CDR3. The CDR3 DNA reads TGTGCCAGCAGGTGGAGTCAGGGTGGCTACACCTTC. Translated, it gives CASRWSQGGYTF.

The chain links TRBV25-1 to TRBJ1-3; TRBD1 agrees at 7 bases. The ends lost 6 bases at V and 0 bases at J; junction bases unmatched: 5. The CDR3 covers 15 residues. The germline V gene encodes CDR1 MGHDK and CDR2 SYGVNS. CDR3 sequence reads: CASSLGDSSGNTIYF. The CDR3 region has the DNA TGTGCCAGCAGCTTAGGGGACAGCTCTGGAAACACCATATATTTT.

The genes are TRBV19 and TRBJ1-5; TRBD1 matches 8 bases. Germline V gene sequence: CDR1 LNHDA, CDR2 SQIVND (reference sequence). Germline trimming cut 9 bases from V and 0 bases from J; bases unmatched to any gene: 10. CDR3 length: 16 amino acids. The CDR3 DNA is TGTGCCAGCATAGACTATGGGACAGGTAGCAATCAGCCCCAGCATTTT. Its translation: CASIDYGTGSNQPQHF. Complete variable domain (other parts from reference TRBV19 and TRBJ1-5): DGGITQSPKYLFRKEGQNVTLSCEQNLNHDAMYWYRQDPGQGLRLIYYSQIVNDFQKGDIAEGYSVSREKKESFPLTVTSAQKNPTAFYLCASIDYGTGSNQPQHFGDGTRLSIL.

This sequence joins TRBV25-1 and TRBJ2-1, with TRBD1 matching 8 bases. This CDR3 region has 17 residues. CDR1 MGHDK and CDR2 SYGVNS come from the germline V gene. The V segment lost 0 bases and the J segment 0 bases; nucleotides outside the gene matches: 4. DNA of the CDR3: TGTGCCAGCAGTGAATATGACAGGGGAAGCTCCTACAATGAGCAGTTCTTC. It codes for CASSEYDRGSSYNEQFF.

The chain combines TRBV9 with TRBJ2-5, with 9 bases aligning to TRBD1. Trimming cost V 3 bases and J 5 bases; bases outside gene matches: 8. Germline values: CDR1 SGDLS, CDR2 YYNGEE. The CDR3 runs 15 residues. The CDR3 loop is CASSERTGGTETQYF. DNA for the CDR3: TGTGCCAGCAGCGAACGTACAGGGGGCACCGAGACCCAGTACTTC.

The chain has TRBV30 and TRBJ1-5, with 7 bases lining up with TRBD1. This CDR3 comprises 15 residues. V shed 2 bases, J shed 0 bases, and the junction held 4 bases outside the gene matches. CDR1 is GTSNPN and CDR2 is SVGIG in the germline V gene (reference sequence). The CDR3 loop reads CAWSQGTVSNQPQHF. Written as DNA, the CDR3 is TGTGCCTGGAGTCAGGGGACAGTTAGCAATCAGCCCCAGCATTTT.

The chain links TRBV27 to TRBJ2-5; 7 positions match TRBD2. Germline V gene data show CDR1 as MNHEY and CDR2 as SMNVEV (reference sequence). CDR3 length: 14 residues. With V trimmed by 3 bases and J by 7 bases, 8 bases remained unmatched. CDR3 sequence (DNA): TGTGCCAGCAGTTTGCGAAGCGGGACCGGGACCCAGTACTTC. Translating gives CASSLRSGTGTQYF.

The chain couples TRBV29-1 to TRBJ2-1, with 8 bases fitting TRBD1. The germline CDR1 and CDR2 sequences are SQVTM and ANQGSEA. The CDR3 sequence is 15 residues long. The V gene end was trimmed by 4 bases and the J gene end by 5 bases; junction bases not matched to a gene: 10. DNA of the CDR3: TGCAGCGTTGCTACGTTGGACAGGGCCCACAATGAGCAGTTCTTC. Protein sequence: CSVATLDRAHNEQFF.

The chain joins TRBV5-4 to TRBJ2-5, with D possibly TRBD1 on 7 matching bases. This CDR3 has 16 residues. Trimming shortened V by 0 bases and J by 5 bases, and 17 bases separated the two germline ends. CDR1 and CDR2 from the germline V gene are SGHNT and YYREEE (reference sequence). The DNA of the CDR3 is TGTGCCAGCAGCTTGGGGGGGGACAGTTTATGGGAGACCCAGTACTTC. Encoded protein: CASSLGGDSLWETQYF. Variable domain in full (rest from reference TRBV5-4 and TRBJ2-5): ETGVTQSPTHLIKTRGQQVTLRCSSQSGHNTVSWYQQALGQGPQFIFQYYREEENGRGNFPPRFSGLQFPNYSSELNVNALELDDSALYLCASSLGGDSLWETQYFGPGTRLLVL.